The 21 T cell receptor beta chains in this list originate from one sample, sequenced in a study of shared clonotypes between healthy human individuals. The assay was immunoSEQ multiplex PCR, and TCRdb's table has in-frame clones only and misses some. The sample lists around 1.9 million clones; 85% to 95% were seen once. The naive CD8 population came from CD45RO-negative cells selected for CCR7, without terminally differentiated effector memory CD45RA+ cells. The sample comprised naive CD8+ T cells from PBMCs. These receptors originate from a young man in good health. Some clones in this sample may be carry-over from other donors' samples.

This rearrangement joins TRBV11-2 to TRBJ2-7; D is unclear. The CDR3 is made up of 11 amino acids. Trimming took off 2 bases at V and 11 bases at J, with 10 bases between the two ends. Looked up from germline, CDR1 is SGHAT and CDR2 is FQNNGV. Here the CDR3 DNA reads TGTGCCAGCAGCTTAATCCCCTGTAAGTACTTC. It encodes CASSLIPCKYF.

The V and J genes are TRBV27 and TRBJ2-5; 12 bases are a match to TRBD2. Trimming took 4 bases from V and 1 from J; bases not matched to a gene: 7. The CDR3 runs to 17 residues. Germline lookup yields CDR1 MNHEY and CDR2 SMNVEV (reference sequence). CDR3 protein: CASSSRTSGIPQETQYF. DNA of the CDR3: TGTGCCAGCAGTTCCCGGACTAGCGGGATACCCCAAGAGACCCAGTACTTC.

This clone turned up a few times. Distinct nucleotide sequences in the sample also encode this CDR3. V and J are TRBV28 and TRBJ1-1, with no clear D. V shed 2 bases and J shed 0 bases, with 7 bases lying between them. CDR1 is MDHEN, CDR2 SYDVKM, per germline. There are 14 residues in the CDR3. The CDR3 bases are TGTGCCAGCAGTTTAGTCGGAATGAACACTGAAGCTTTCTTT. It codes for CASSLVGMNTEAFF.

The chain has TRBV5-1 and TRBJ1-2; D unclear. Germline lookup yields CDR1 SGHRS and CDR2 YFSETQ. CDR3 length: 14 amino acids. V was trimmed by 0 bases and J by 0 bases, leaving 6 bases between them. The CDR3 sequence is CASSLGDANYGYTF. The DNA for the CDR3 is TGCGCCAGCAGCTTGGGTGATGCTAACTATGGCTACACCTTC.

This chain connects TRBV27 to TRBJ2-1; D remains ambiguous. Between the trimmed V and J ends, which lost 6 bases and 5 bases, there was a span of 14 bases. The CDR3 is 14 residues long. The V gene's germline CDR1 is MNHEY and CDR2 SMNVEV (reference sequence). The CDR3 region is CASSISAENNEQFF. In DNA, the CDR3 is TGTGCCAGCAGCATATCTGCGGAGAACAATGAGCAGTTCTTC.

A note on this clone: Other DNA sequences in the sample encode the same CDR3. This chain links TRBV7-8 with TRBJ2-7, with D tentatively TRBD2 (7 bases). The germline CDR1 and CDR2 sequences are SGHVS and FQNEAQ. V was pared by 0 bases and J by 3 bases, with 9 bases between. The CDR3 has 14 amino acids. CDR3 loop: CASSLAGGGYEQYF. CDR3 DNA sequence: TGTGCCAGCAGCTTAGCGGGAGGGGGCTACGAGCAGTACTTC.

V gene TRBV2 combines with J gene TRBJ1-5; TRBD1 is a possible D gene (6 bases). V was pared by 3 bases and J by 5 bases, with 11 bases between. Germline values: CDR1 SNHLY, CDR2 FYNNEI. The CDR3 spans 14 residues. Written as DNA, the CDR3 is TGTGCCAGCAGTGAGTCGACAGGCTATCAGCCCCAGCATTTT. This sequence encodes CASSESTGYQPQHF. Drawing the rest from reference TRBV2 and TRBJ1-5, the complete variable domain is EPEVTQTPSHQVTQMGQEVILRCVPISNHLYFYWYRQILGQKVEFLVSFYNNEISEKSEIFDDQFSVERPDGSNFTLKIRSTKLEDSAMYFCASSESTGYQPQHFGDGTRLSIL.

V is TRBV13 and J is TRBJ2-2; D is unresolved. This CDR3 is built from 19 residues. V lost 3 bases to trimming and J lost 3 bases, with 23 bases between them. In germline, CDR1 is PRHDT, CDR2 FYEKMQ (reference sequence). The CDR3 sequence: CASSFPPLSLIGDTGELFF. CDR3 nucleotide sequence: TGTGCCAGCAGCTTCCCCCCTCTTAGCCTAATTGGGGACACCGGGGAGCTGTTTTTT.

This sequence joins TRBV27 and TRBJ2-1; 10 bases agree with TRBD2. The trim removed 2 bases at V and 7 bases at J, leaving 5 bases unmatched. The CDR3 has 15 residues. From germline, CDR1 is MNHEY and CDR2 SMNVEV (reference sequence). The CDR3 is CASSLSSGLANEQFF. Written as DNA, the CDR3 is TGTGCCAGCAGTTTAAGTTCGGGACTAGCGAATGAGCAGTTCTTC.

This clone has a single count. The chain joins TRBV18 to TRBJ2-7, with D perhaps matching TRBD2 (6 bases). The germline V gene has CDR1 KGHSH and CDR2 LQKENI. The CDR3 has 15 residues. Deletions cut 3 bases from V and 5 bases from J, with 17 bases between. The CDR3 DNA reads as TGTGCCAGCTCACCTTCTGGGGGGTCCCACCACGAGCAGTACTTC. The encoded protein is CASSPSGGSHHEQYF. The entire variable domain, with the rest obtained from reference TRBV18 and TRBJ2-7, is as follows: NAGVMQNPRHLVRRRGQEARLRCSPMKGHSHVYWYRQLPEEGLKFMVYLQKENIIDESGMPKERFSAEFPKEGPSILRIQQVVRGDSAAYFCASSPSGGSHHEQYFGPGTRLTVT.

The rearrangement uses TRBV14 and TRBJ2-3; 9 bases are shared with TRBD1. CDR3 length equals 15 residues. The V gene end was trimmed by 4 bases and the J gene end by 5 bases; junction bases not matched to a gene: 7. Per germline, CDR1 SGHDN and CDR2 FVKESK. CDR3 sequence reads: CASSRRQGVIDTQYF. For the CDR3, the DNA is TGTGCCAGCAGCCGCCGACAGGGGGTTATAGATACGCAGTATTTT.

The V and J genes are TRBV11-3 and TRBJ2-1; D remains ambiguous. Looked up from germline, CDR1 is SGHNT and CDR2 is YENEEA. The CDR3 extends over 13 amino acids. V was shortened by 2 bases and J by 2 bases, with 4 bases between the two germline ends. CDR3 sequence: CASSLRPYNEQFF. CDR3 DNA: TGTGCCAGCAGCTTACGCCCCTACAATGAGCAGTTCTTC.

The rearrangement joins TRBV7-8 to TRBJ2-1, with 9 bases lining up with TRBD1. Germline assignment: CDR1 SGHVS and CDR2 FQNEAQ. CDR3 length equals 15 residues. V shed 5 bases, J shed 4 bases, and the junction held 6 bases outside the gene matches. For the CDR3, the DNA is TGTGCCAGCAGCACAGGGACAGGGTCATACAATGAGCAGTTCTTC. Protein product: CASSTGTGSYNEQFF.

The chain combines TRBV5-8 with TRBJ1-2, with D possibly being TRBD1 (5 bases). The germline CDR1 and CDR2 sequences are SGHTS and YDEGEE. The V and J ends lost 5 bases and 8 bases respectively, with 19 bases between them. The CDR3 consists of 14 residues. DNA for the CDR3: TGTGCCAGCAGTTGGGACGAGTCCGAATTCGGCTACACCTTC. Residues: CASSWDESEFGYTF.

V gene TRBV9 combines with J gene TRBJ1-2; TRBD1 aligns across 10 bases. The junction had 8 bases not matched to a gene; V was cut back by 4 bases and J by 5 bases. The length of the CDR3 is 15 residues. Germline CDR1 SGDLS, CDR2 YYNGEE. The CDR3 DNA reads TGTGCCAGCAGCCCAGACGGACAGGGGGTTTATGGCTACACCTTC. It yields the protein CASSPDGQGVYGYTF.

The genes are TRBV19 and TRBJ2-1, with D tentatively TRBD1 (6 bases). V shed 0 bases and J shed 7 bases, with 16 bases lying between them. This CDR3 spans 16 amino acids. Germline loops: CDR1 LNHDA, CDR2 SQIVND (reference sequence). This chain's CDR3 is CASSIDRGTQGNEQFF. In nucleotides, the CDR3 is TGTGCCAGTAGTATAGATCGCGGCACTCAGGGGAATGAGCAGTTCTTC.

The chain uses TRBV2 and TRBJ2-3, with 8 positions matching TRBD2. The length of the CDR3 is 14 residues. Germline CDR1 and CDR2: SNHLY and FYNNEI. V lost 6 bases and J lost 1; bases outside the gene matches: 3. The CDR3 nucleotides read TGTGCCAGCAGCGGGGGGGATGGCACAGATACGCAGTATTTT. Residues: CASSGGDGTDTQYF.

The chain has TRBV9 and TRBJ2-7; TRBD1 agrees at 7 bases. CDR3 length: 15 residues. The V gene end was trimmed by 4 bases and the J gene end by 0 bases; junction bases not matched to a gene: 7. Germline V gives CDR1 SGDLS, CDR2 YYNGEE. CDR3 in amino acids: CASSPWDRSSYEQYF. The CDR3 DNA is TGTGCCAGCAGCCCTTGGGACAGAAGCTCCTACGAGCAGTACTTC.

This clone was counted only a few times. The sample carries other DNA sequences with the same CDR3. The chain is built from TRBV7-9 and TRBJ1-2; TRBD1 might be the D (6 bases). This CDR3 spans 12 amino acids. With 4 bases removed from V and 4 bases from J, the gap between germline ends came to 7 bases. In germline, CDR1 is SEHNR, CDR2 FQNEAQ (reference sequence). CDR3 protein: CASSSDSYGYTF. CDR3 bases: TGTGCCAGCAGCTCGGACAGCTATGGCTACACCTTC.

This clone appeared a single time. The chain carries TRBV6-5 and TRBJ2-2, with D possibly matching TRBD2 (5 bases). The CDR3 totals 15 residues. Trimming left V 2 bases short and J 0 bases short, with 7 bases between. Germline values: CDR1 MNHEY, CDR2 SVGAGI. As DNA, the CDR3 is TGTGCCAGCAGTTACGACGGGACGAACACCGGGGAGCTGTTTTTT. Amino acids: CASSYDGTNTGELFF.

V gene TRBV28 combines with J gene TRBJ2-4; unclear D gene. Germline V gene lookup returns CDR1 MDHEN and CDR2 SYDVKM. Between the trimmed V and J ends, which lost 4 bases and 0 bases, there was a span of 10 bases. The CDR3 is 15 residues long. The CDR3 DNA reads TGTGCCAGCAGTTCCGACCTGGGAGCCAAAAACATTCAGTACTTC. Protein: CASSSDLGAKNIQYF.